The next 31 T cell receptor beta chains were all read from a single sample in a study of Ad26.COV2.S vaccination and SARS-CoV-2 variants. Treatment denoted: some 20 received Ad26.COV2.S at low or high dose, single or two shots; roughly 5 received placebo; per-sample allocation not given. Day 63 after the first injection of vaccine or placebo was the sampling time. Sequencing used immunoSEQ multiplex PCR; TCRdb keeps in-frame clones, though not all of them. The sample includes approximately 410,000 clones, around 93% of them seen just once. The sequenced sample was peripheral blood, obtained in a trial of Ad26.COV2.S vaccine versus placebo. These receptors were taken from a person between 18 and 65 years old who received the Ad26.COV2.S COVID-19 vaccine or a placebo.

V usage is TRBV19 and J usage is TRBJ1-1; tentative D call: TRBD1 (6 bases). Germline-derived CDR1 and CDR2 are LNHDA and SQIVND (reference sequence). The CDR3 sequence is 14 residues long. Trimming took off 3 bases at V and 6 bases at J, with 14 bases between the two ends. CDR3 loop: CASSILGTSPEAFF. In DNA form, the CDR3 reads TGTGCCAGTAGTATTTTAGGGACAAGCCCTGAAGCTTTCTTT.

This rearrangement joins TRBV7-9 to TRBJ1-1; no clear D. The CDR3 spans 12 residues. V shed 5 bases and J shed 7 bases, with 11 bases lying between them. The V gene's germline CDR1 is SEHNR and CDR2 FQNEAQ (reference sequence). For the CDR3, the DNA is TGTGCCAGCAGCGATAGTAGGGATGAAGCTTTCTTT. Its translation is CASSDSRDEAFF. Filled out from reference TRBV7-9 and TRBJ1-1, the complete variable domain reads DTGVSQNPRHKITKRGQNVTFRCDPISEHNRLYWYRQTLGQGPEFLTYFQNEAQLEKSRLLSDRFSAERPKGSFSTLEIQRTEQGDSAMYLCASSDSRDEAFFGQGTRLTVV.

This chain connects TRBV30 to TRBJ2-5, with unresolved D. The CDR3 has 11 amino acids. CDR1 GTSNPN and CDR2 SVGIG come from the germline V gene (reference sequence). V gave up 1 base and J gave up 7 bases, with 7 bases separating them. DNA for the CDR3: TGTGCCTGGAGTGACGGATGGACCCAGTACTTC. It encodes CAWSDGWTQYF.

This clone was seen only once. The genes are TRBV18 and TRBJ1-1; D not resolved. Germline V gene lookup returns CDR1 KGHSH and CDR2 LQKENI. This CDR3 region has 14 residues. Trimming stripped 2 bases from V and 0 bases from J, with 7 bases between. CDR3 region: CASSPRVMNTEAFF. In DNA, the CDR3 is TGTGCCAGCTCACCAAGGGTTATGAACACTGAAGCTTTCTTT.

The genes are TRBV2 and TRBJ2-2; a possible D gene is TRBD2 (6 bases). Trimming removed 11 bases at V and 4 bases at J, with 17 bases between. CDR3 length: 14 amino acids. Germline V gene lookup returns CDR1 SNHLY and CDR2 FYNNEI. CDR3 amino acids: CARGGDSFTGELFF. DNA of the CDR3: TGTGCCCGAGGAGGGGACTCCTTCACCGGGGAGCTGTTTTTT. The complete variable domain, with remaining parts taken from reference TRBV2 and TRBJ2-2, reads EPEVTQTPSHQVTQMGQEVILRCVPISNHLYFYWYRQILGQKVEFLVSFYNNEISEKSEIFDDQFSVERPDGSNFTLKIRSTKLEDSAMYFCARGGDSFTGELFFGEGSRLTVL.

V is TRBV7-2 and J is TRBJ1-1; possible D gene TRBD1, 6 bases. The length of the CDR3 is 15 residues. The ends were cut back, 3 bases at V and 4 bases at J, with 15 bases in the middle. Germline lookup yields CDR1 SGHTA and CDR2 FQGNSA. CDR3 DNA sequence: TGTGCCAGCAGCTTTAATCCGGGGGCGGTCACTGAAGCTTTCTTT. It codes for CASSFNPGAVTEAFF.

The chain carries TRBV4-1 and TRBJ2-7, with D perhaps TRBD2 (5 bases). The CDR3 has 14 residues. In germline, CDR1 is MGHRA, CDR2 YSYEKL. Deletions cut 0 bases from V and 5 bases from J, with 11 bases between. This CDR3 is CASSQDIRTDEQYF. The DNA for the CDR3 is TGCGCCAGCAGCCAAGATATTAGGACTGACGAGCAGTACTTC.

This clone occurred many times. The CDR3 loop reads CASSFIEDVPNYGYTF. DNA of the CDR3: TGTGCCAGCAGCTTCATCGAGGACGTACCTAACTATGGCTACACCTTC. The chain is built from TRBV7-9 and TRBJ1-2; the D is unclear. Germline loops: CDR1 SEHNR, CDR2 FQNEAQ (reference sequence). The CDR3 spans 16 residues. The germline V and J ends were trimmed by 3 bases and 0 bases, with 14 bases remaining between them.

The CDR3 nucleotides read TGTGCCAGCAGTTTGACAGGGATGGGGAACACTGAAGCTTTCTTT. As protein: CASSLTGMGNTEAFF. V usage is TRBV6-5 and J usage is TRBJ1-1, with TRBD1 matching over 7 bases. The CDR3 extends over 15 amino acids. Germline CDR1 MNHEY, CDR2 SVGAGI. V trimming: 4 bases; J trimming: 1 base; junction bases outside the gene matches: 6.

V and J are TRBV5-4 and TRBJ2-1; D possibly corresponds to TRBD1 (7 bases). CDR1 and CDR2 (germline): SGHNT, YYREEE (reference sequence). V was cut by 5 bases and J by 2 bases, with 20 bases left in between. CDR3 length: 17 amino acids. The CDR3: CASRGGFGGGTYNEQFF. CDR3 coding DNA: TGTGCCAGCAGGGGCGGGTTTGGAGGGGGCACCTACAATGAGCAGTTCTTC.

V is TRBV29-1 and J is TRBJ2-7; D might be TRBD1 or TRBD2, each matching 7 bases. Germline-derived CDR1 and CDR2 are SQVTM and ANQGSEA. Trimming pared 8 bases from V and 2 bases from J, leaving 22 bases between. This CDR3 region has 15 residues. The CDR3: CSFTGGRGRAYEQYF. DNA of the CDR3: TGCAGCTTCACTGGGGGGAGGGGGCGAGCCTACGAGCAGTACTTC.

This chain joins TRBV10-1 and TRBJ2-1, with TRBD2 matching over 13 bases. CDR3 length: 15 amino acids. Germline CDR1 and CDR2: WNHNN and SYGVQD (reference sequence). V dropped 5 bases and J dropped 7; count of bases not matched to a gene: 5. CDR3 sequence: CASSFGLAGVNEQFF. CDR3 DNA sequence: TGCGCCAGCAGTTTCGGACTAGCGGGGGTGAATGAGCAGTTCTTC.

This chain connects TRBV2 to TRBJ2-6, with 10 bases fitting TRBD1. With 6 bases clipped from V and 1 base from J, the junction kept 6 bases outside the gene matches. Germline CDR1 is SNHLY and CDR2 is FYNNEI. This CDR3 is 17 amino acids long. The CDR3 nucleotides read TGTGCCAGCAGCCCCGGACAGGGGGGGTCTGGGGCCAACGTCCTGACTTTC. This sequence encodes CASSPGQGGSGANVLTF.

This chain connects TRBV6-7 to TRBJ1-5; D is unclear. TRBV6-7 is placed among ORFs of uncertain function. The V end lost 6 bases, the J end lost 2 bases, and 20 bases lay between the germline ends. This CDR3 spans 17 amino acids. This chain's CDR3 is CASSQTDPSHGNQPQHF. For the CDR3, the DNA is TGTGCCAGCAGCCAAACAGACCCGAGCCATGGCAATCAGCCCCAGCATTTT.

The gene calls are TRBV2 and TRBJ2-7; TRBD2 aligns across 7 bases. The V gene end was trimmed by 8 bases and the J gene end by 4 bases; junction bases not matched to a gene: 5. Germline CDR1 reads SNHLY; CDR2 reads FYNNEI. The CDR3 has 12 amino acids. The chain's CDR3 is CASGTTSYEQYF. CDR3 bases: TGTGCCAGCGGGACTACTTCTTACGAGCAGTACTTC.

J is TRBJ2-1 and V is TRBV24-1; 9 bases agree with TRBD1. CDR1 is KGHDR, CDR2 SFDVKD, per germline. V was pared by 3 bases and J by 5 bases, with 10 bases of the junction left unmatched. This CDR3 is 17 amino acids long. The CDR3 DNA is TGTGCCACCAGTGATACCTCCGGGACAGGGAAGAACAATGAGCAGTTCTTC. This gives the protein CATSDTSGTGKNNEQFF.

This rearrangement joins TRBV29-1 to TRBJ2-5; possibly TRBD1 for D (6 bases). Between the trimmed V and J ends, which lost 7 bases and 0 bases, there was a span of 18 bases. In germline, CDR1 is SQVTM, CDR2 ANQGSEA. The CDR3 has 15 amino acids. CDR3 sequence (DNA): TGCAGCGCAACTAACCTCGGACAGCACCAAGAGACCCAGTACTTC. Protein: CSATNLGQHQETQYF.

This clone was counted once. The rearrangement links TRBV10-3 to TRBJ1-5; TRBD1 agrees at 7 bases. Germline-derived CDR1 and CDR2 are ENHRY and SYGVKD. V trimming: 3 bases; J trimming: 6 bases; junction bases outside the gene matches: 2. The CDR3 consists of 13 residues. The CDR3 here is CAISDKGAQPQHF. The DNA for the CDR3 is TGTGCCATCAGTGATAAGGGGGCTCAGCCCCAGCATTTT.

Remarks on this clone: A junction end diverges from the germline sequence, so it may reflect a read error. The rearrangement uses TRBV5-6 and TRBJ2-1; D unresolved. This CDR3 is built from 12 residues. Looked up from germline, CDR1 is SGHDT and CDR2 is YYEEEE. CDR3 in DNA: TGTGCCAGCAGCCCTTTAGCCAATCAGCAGTTCTTC. It is translated as CASSPLANQQFF.

V and J are TRBV4-3 and TRBJ2-1, with D unclear. With 1 base removed from V and 8 bases from J, the gap between germline ends came to 15 bases. Germline-derived CDR1 and CDR2 are LGHNA and YSLEER. The CDR3 contains 15 residues. As DNA, the CDR3 is TGCGCCAGCAGCCAAGTCTCCCGGTTTTTAGATGAGCAGTTCTTC. It encodes CASSQVSRFLDEQFF.

This clone was detected once. The V call is TRBV5-1, the J call TRBJ1-1; the match to TRBD1 covers 9 bases. V lost 4 bases, J lost 1 base, and 5 bases stayed unmatched. The length of the CDR3 is 15 residues. Germline CDR1 SGHRS, CDR2 YFSETQ. CDR3 sequence (DNA): TGCGCCAGCAGCAGGGACAGGGACCCGAACACTGAAGCTTTCTTT. Amino acid sequence: CASSRDRDPNTEAFF.

The chain is built from TRBV3-1 (or the pseudogene TRBV3-2) and TRBJ2-1, with D possibly TRBD2 on 7 matching bases. V lost 5 bases and J lost 4, with 15 bases in between. The germline V gene encodes CDR1 LGHDT and CDR2 YNNKEL (reference sequence). The CDR3 is 15 amino acids. In nucleotides, the CDR3 is TGTGCCAGCAGCAAAAGGGGGGGCAGGTACAATGAGCAGTTCTTC. This codes for CASSKRGGRYNEQFF.

The rearrangement joins TRBV5-6 to TRBJ2-2; D is unclear. V gave up 4 bases and J gave up 7 bases, with 8 bases separating them. Germline V gives CDR1 SGHDT, CDR2 YYEEEE. The CDR3 is 12 residues long. The CDR3, as DNA: TGTGCCAGCAGCCCCATGGGCGGGGAGCTGTTTTTT. Protein product: CASSPMGGELFF. Full variable domain (missing parts from reference TRBV5-6 and TRBJ2-2): DAGVTQSPTHLIKTRGQQVTLRCSPKSGHDTVSWYQQALGQGPQFIFQYYEEEERQRGNFPDRFSGHQFPNYSSELNVNALLLGDSALYLCASSPMGGELFFGEGSRLTVL.

This chain uses TRBV19 with TRBJ2-1; D ambiguous. V lost 4 bases and J 2 bases, leaving 3 bases between the germline ends. This CDR3 has 12 amino acids. Germline loops: CDR1 LNHDA, CDR2 SQIVND (reference sequence). The CDR3 region is CASSTPYNEQFF. For the CDR3, the DNA is TGTGCCAGTAGTACGCCCTACAATGAGCAGTTCTTC.

The chain combines TRBV24-1 with TRBJ2-5; the match to TRBD1 covers 7 bases. V gave up 5 bases and J gave up 0 bases; unmatched junction bases: 11. The CDR3 totals 17 residues. Per the germline V gene, CDR1 is KGHDR and CDR2 is SFDVKD. In DNA form, the CDR3 reads TGTGCCACCAGTGCTAACCGGGACAGATACTACCAAGAGACCCAGTACTTC. It specifies CATSANRDRYYQETQYF.

This clone showed up just once. Other DNA sequences within the sample encode an identical CDR3. The V and J genes are TRBV19 and TRBJ2-1; D unresolved. V lost 1 base, J lost 10 bases, and 8 bases lay in between. Germline loops: CDR1 LNHDA, CDR2 SQIVND (reference sequence). The CDR3 covers 12 residues. The CDR3 reads CASSIAGNEQFF. CDR3 in DNA: TGTGCCAGTAGTATAGCTGGGAACGAGCAGTTCTTC.

This clone was detected only once. The rearrangement uses TRBV7-2 and TRBJ1-6, with 7 positions matching TRBD1. This CDR3 comprises 16 residues. CDR1 is SGHTA, CDR2 FQGNSA, per germline. J gave up 4 bases and V 5 bases, and 8 bases lay outside the gene matches. The CDR3 region has the DNA TGTGCCAGCAGCCCACAGACAGGGACTTATAATTCACCCCTCCACTTT. Translation gives CASSPQTGTYNSPLHF. The whole variable domain, filled in from reference TRBV7-2 and TRBJ1-6, reads GAGVSQSPSNKVTEKGKDVELRCDPISGHTALYWYRQSLGQGLEFLIYFQGNSAPDKSGLPSDRFSAERTGGSVSTLTIQRTQQEDSAVYLCASSPQTGTYNSPLHFGNGTRLTVT.

The V call is TRBV7-8, the J call TRBJ1-6; no definite D call. CDR3 length equals 16 residues. Per the germline V gene, CDR1 is SGHVS and CDR2 is FQNEAQ. Trimming left V 5 bases short and J 15 bases short, with 26 bases between. CDR3 sequence: CASSPQWGIFNWGLHF. CDR3 sequence (DNA): TGTGCCAGCAGCCCCCAGTGGGGAATCTTTAATTGGGGCCTCCACTTT.

The rearrangement links TRBV18 to TRBJ2-7, with 7 bases that match TRBD1. The length of the CDR3 is 13 residues. V shed 6 bases and J 3 bases; nucleotides not matched to a gene: 5. CDR1 and CDR2 (germline): KGHSH, LQKENI. CDR3 nucleotides: TGTGCCAGCTCGGAAGACAGGGTCTACGAGCAGTACTTC. This codes for CASSEDRVYEQYF.

V is TRBV6-5 and J is TRBJ2-5; possible D gene TRBD2, 7 bases. Trimming pared 3 bases from V and 5 bases from J, leaving 16 bases between. CDR1 and CDR2 (germline): MNHEY, SVGAGI. CDR3 length: 15 residues. CDR3 amino acids: CASSYAGAVGETQYF. DNA for the CDR3: TGTGCCAGCAGTTATGCGGGGGCGGTAGGGGAGACCCAGTACTTC.

The V and J genes are TRBV5-4 and TRBJ2-7, with a possible D match to TRBD1 (6 bases). This CDR3 spans 13 amino acids. The V end lost 4 bases, the J end lost 3 bases, and 11 bases lay between the germline ends. CDR1 and CDR2 (germline): SGHNT, YYREEE (reference sequence). In DNA, the CDR3 is TGTGCCAGCAGCACCGGACAGAACTACGAGCAGTACTTC. It encodes CASSTGQNYEQYF.